One T cell receptor beta chain is described in this entry. This record belongs to a study of blood T cell repertoires in COVID-19. Overall study: Samples taken during acute and convalescent COVID-19 were collected in the United States, Italy and Spain. Sources were T cells, B-cell-depleted T cells, or PBMCs; the material itself was cDNA or gDNA.

Clones were read by immunoSEQ multiplex PCR, and TCRdb kept only the in-frame ones, dropping some. In the table there are 120,000 to 150,000 clones, about 80% of which are singletons. The germline V and J ends were trimmed by 5 bases and 4 bases, with 15 bases remaining between them. The CDR3 is 15 amino acids. Germline CDR1 and CDR2: LGHDT and YNNKEL (reference sequence). Sample: peripheral blood. The chain carries TRBV3-1 (or the pseudogene TRBV3-2) and TRBJ2-1; D possibly corresponds to TRBD1 (6 bases). The sequence was collected from a human donor in a cohort sampled during active COVID-19. The CDR3 protein is CASSVVWGQYNEQFF. CDR3 sequence (DNA): TGTGCCAGCAGCGTTGTATGGGGGCAATACAATGAGCAGTTCTTC.